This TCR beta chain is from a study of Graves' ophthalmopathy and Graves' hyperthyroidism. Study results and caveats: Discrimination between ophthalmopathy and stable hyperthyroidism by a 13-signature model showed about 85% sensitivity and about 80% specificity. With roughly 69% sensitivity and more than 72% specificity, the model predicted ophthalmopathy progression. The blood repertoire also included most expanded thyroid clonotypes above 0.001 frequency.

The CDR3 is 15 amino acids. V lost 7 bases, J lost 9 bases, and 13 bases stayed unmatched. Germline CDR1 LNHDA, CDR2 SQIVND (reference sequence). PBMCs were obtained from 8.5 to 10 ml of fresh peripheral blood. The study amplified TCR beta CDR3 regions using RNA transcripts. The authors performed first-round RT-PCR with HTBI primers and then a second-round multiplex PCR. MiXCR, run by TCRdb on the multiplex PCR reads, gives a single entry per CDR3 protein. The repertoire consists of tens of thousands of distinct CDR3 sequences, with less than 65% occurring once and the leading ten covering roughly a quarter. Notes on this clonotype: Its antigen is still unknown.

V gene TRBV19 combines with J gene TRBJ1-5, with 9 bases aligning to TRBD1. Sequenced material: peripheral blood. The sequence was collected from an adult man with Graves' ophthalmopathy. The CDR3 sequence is CASTPWGQGSGPQHF. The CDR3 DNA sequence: TGTGCCAGTACCCCTTGGGGACAGGGCTCTGGGCCCCAGCATTTT. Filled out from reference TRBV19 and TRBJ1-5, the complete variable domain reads DGGITQSPKYLFRKEGQNVTLSCEQNLNHDAMYWYRQDPGQGLRLIYYSQIVNDFQKGDIAEGYSVSREKKESFPLTVTSAQKNPTAFYLCASTPWGQGSGPQHFGDGTRLSIL.